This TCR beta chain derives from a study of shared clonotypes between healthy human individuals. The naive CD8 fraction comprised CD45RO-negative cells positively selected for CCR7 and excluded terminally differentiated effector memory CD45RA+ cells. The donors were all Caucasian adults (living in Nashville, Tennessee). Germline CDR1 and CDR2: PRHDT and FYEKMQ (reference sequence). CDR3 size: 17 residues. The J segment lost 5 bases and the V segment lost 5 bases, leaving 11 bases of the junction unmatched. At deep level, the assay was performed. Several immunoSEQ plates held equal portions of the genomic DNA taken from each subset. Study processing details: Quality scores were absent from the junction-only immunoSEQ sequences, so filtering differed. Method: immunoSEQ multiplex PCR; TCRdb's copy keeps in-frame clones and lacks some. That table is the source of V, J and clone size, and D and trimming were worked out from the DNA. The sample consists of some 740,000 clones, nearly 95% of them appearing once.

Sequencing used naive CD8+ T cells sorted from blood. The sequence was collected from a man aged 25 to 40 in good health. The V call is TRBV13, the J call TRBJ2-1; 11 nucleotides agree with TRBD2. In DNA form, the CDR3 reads TGTGCCAGCAGCCCTAGACGGGGACTAGCGGAGGACAATGAGCAGTTCTTC. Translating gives CASSPRRGLAEDNEQFF.